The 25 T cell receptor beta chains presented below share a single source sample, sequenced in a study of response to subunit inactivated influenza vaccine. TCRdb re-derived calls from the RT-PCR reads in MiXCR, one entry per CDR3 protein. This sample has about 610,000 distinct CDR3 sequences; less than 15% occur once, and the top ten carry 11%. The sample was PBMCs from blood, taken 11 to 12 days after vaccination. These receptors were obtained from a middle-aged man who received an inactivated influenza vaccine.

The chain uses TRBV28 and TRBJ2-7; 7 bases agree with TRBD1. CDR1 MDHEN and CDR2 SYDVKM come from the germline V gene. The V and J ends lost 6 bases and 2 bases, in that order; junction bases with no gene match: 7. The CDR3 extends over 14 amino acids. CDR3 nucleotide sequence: TGTGCCAGCAGACGGACAGGCGCCGCCTACGAGCAGTACTTC. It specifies CASRRTGAAYEQYF.

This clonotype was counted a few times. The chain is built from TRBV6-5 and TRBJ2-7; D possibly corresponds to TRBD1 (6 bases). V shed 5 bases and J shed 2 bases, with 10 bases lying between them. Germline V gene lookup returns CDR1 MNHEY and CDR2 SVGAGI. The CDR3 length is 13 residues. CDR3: CASSHREAYEQYF. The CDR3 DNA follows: TGTGCCAGCAGTCACAGGGAAGCCTACGAGCAGTACTTC.

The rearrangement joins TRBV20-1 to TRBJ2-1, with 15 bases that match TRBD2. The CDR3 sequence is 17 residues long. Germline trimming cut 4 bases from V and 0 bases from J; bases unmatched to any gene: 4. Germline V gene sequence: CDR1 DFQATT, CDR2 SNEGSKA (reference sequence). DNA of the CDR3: TGCAGTGCTACCGGGACTAGCGGGAGGAGCTCCTACAATGAGCAGTTCTTC. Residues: CSATGTSGRSSYNEQFF.

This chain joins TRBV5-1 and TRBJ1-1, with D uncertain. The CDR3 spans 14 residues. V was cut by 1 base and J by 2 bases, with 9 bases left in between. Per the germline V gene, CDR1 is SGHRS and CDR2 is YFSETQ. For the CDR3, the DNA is TGCGCCAGCAGCTTGACAAGAAGCAACACTGAAGCTTTCTTT. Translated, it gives CASSLTRSNTEAFF.

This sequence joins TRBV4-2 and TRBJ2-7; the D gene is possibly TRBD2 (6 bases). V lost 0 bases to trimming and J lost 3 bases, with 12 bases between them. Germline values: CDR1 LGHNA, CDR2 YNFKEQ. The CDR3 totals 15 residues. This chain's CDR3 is CASSQDLGLFYEQYF. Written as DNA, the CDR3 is TGTGCCAGCAGCCAAGATTTGGGACTCTTCTACGAGCAGTACTTC.

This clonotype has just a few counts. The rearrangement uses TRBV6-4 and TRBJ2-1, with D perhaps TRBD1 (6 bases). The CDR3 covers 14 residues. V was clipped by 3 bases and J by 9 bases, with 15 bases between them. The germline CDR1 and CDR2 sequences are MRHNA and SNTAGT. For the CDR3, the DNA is TGTGCCAGCAGTGAACGCGGAACAGGGAGTGAGCAGTTCTTC. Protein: CASSERGTGSEQFF.

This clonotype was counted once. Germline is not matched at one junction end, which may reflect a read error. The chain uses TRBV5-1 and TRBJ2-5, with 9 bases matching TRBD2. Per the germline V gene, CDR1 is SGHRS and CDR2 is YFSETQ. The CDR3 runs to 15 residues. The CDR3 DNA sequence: TGCGCCAGCAGCTTGTTCACAGCGGGAGGAGAGGCCCAGTACTTC. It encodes CASSLFTAGGEAQYF.

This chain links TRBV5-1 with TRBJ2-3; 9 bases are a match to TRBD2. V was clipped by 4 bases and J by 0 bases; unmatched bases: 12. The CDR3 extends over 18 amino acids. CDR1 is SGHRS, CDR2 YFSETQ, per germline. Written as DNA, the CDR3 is TGCGCCAGCAGCCACCATTGGCCGGGACTAGCTAGCACAGATACGCAGTATTTT. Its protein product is CASSHHWPGLASTDTQYF.

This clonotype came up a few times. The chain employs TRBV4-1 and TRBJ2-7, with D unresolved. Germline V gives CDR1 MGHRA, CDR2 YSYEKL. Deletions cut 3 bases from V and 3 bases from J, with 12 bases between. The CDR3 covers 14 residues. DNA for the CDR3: TGCGCCAGCAGCCATGCCGGACCGAGCTACGAGCAGTACTTC. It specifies CASSHAGPSYEQYF.

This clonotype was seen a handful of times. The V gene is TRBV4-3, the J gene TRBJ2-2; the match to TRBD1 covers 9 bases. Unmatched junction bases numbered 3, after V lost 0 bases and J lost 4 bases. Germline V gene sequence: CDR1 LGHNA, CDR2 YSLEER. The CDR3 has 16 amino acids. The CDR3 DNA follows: TGCGCCAGCAGCCAAGAGGGGACAGGGAGCACCGGGGAGCTGTTTTTT. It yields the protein CASSQEGTGSTGELFF.

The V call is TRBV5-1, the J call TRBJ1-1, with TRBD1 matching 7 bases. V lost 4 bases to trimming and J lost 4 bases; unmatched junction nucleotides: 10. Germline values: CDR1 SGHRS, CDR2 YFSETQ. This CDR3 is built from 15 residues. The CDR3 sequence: CASSVGNNRGTEAFF. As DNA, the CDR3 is TGCGCCAGCAGCGTAGGTAACAACAGGGGCACTGAAGCTTTCTTT.

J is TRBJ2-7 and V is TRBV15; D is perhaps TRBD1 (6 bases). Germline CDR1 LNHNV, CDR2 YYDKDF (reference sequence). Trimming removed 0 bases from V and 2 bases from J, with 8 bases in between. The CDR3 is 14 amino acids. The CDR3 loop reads CATSREGGTYEQYF. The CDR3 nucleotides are TGTGCCACCAGCAGAGAAGGGGGTACCTACGAGCAGTACTTC. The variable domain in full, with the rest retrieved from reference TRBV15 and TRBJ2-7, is DAMVIQNPRYQVTQFGKPVTLSCSQTLNHNVMYWYQQKSSQAPKLLFHYYDKDFNNEADTPDNFQSRRPNTSFCFLDIRSPGLGDTAMYLCATSREGGTYEQYFGPGTRLTVT.

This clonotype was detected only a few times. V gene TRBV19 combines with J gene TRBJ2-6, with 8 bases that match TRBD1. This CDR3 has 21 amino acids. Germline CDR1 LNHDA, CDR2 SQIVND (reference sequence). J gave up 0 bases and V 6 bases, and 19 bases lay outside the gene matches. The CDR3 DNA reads TGTGCCAGTAGCACAGGAGACCCGGACAGGGTCTTATACTCTGGGGCCAACGTCCTGACTTTC. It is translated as CASSTGDPDRVLYSGANVLTF.

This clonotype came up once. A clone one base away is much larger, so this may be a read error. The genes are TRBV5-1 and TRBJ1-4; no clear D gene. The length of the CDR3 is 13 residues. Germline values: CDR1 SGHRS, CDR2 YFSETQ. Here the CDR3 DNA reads TGCGCCAGCAGCTTGTTTGCGGAAGAAAAACTGATTTTT. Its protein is CASSLFAEEKLIF.

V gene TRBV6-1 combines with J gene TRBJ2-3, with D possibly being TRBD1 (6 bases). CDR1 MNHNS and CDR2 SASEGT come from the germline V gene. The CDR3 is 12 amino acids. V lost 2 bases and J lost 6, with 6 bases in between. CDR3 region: CASSERGDTQYF. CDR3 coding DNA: TGTGCCAGCAGTGAAAGGGGGGATACGCAGTATTTT.

As DNA, the CDR3 is TGTGCCAGCAGAATTGGGGCTTGGGGTGGCGAGCAGTACTTC. Translated: CASRIGAWGGEQYF. The gene calls are TRBV11-2 and TRBJ2-7, with TRBD1 as a possible D gene (5 bases). CDR3 length equals 14 residues. Germline assignment: CDR1 SGHAT and CDR2 FQNNGV. With 6 bases removed from V and 6 bases from J, the gap between germline ends came to 18 bases.

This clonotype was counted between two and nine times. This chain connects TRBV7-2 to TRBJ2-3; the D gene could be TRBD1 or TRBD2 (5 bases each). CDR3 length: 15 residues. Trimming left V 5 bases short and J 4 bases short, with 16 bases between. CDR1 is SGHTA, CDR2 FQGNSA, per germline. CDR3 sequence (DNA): TGTGCCAGCAGCCTGGGGGACCTGTCTGCAGATACGCAGTATTTT. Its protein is CASSLGDLSADTQYF.

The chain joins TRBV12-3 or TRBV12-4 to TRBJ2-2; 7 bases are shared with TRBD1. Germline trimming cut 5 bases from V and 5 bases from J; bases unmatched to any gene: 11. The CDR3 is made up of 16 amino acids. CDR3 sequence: CASSTPRDSLTGELFF. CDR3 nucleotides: TGTGCCAGCAGTACGCCTCGGGACAGCTTAACCGGGGAGCTGTTTTTT.

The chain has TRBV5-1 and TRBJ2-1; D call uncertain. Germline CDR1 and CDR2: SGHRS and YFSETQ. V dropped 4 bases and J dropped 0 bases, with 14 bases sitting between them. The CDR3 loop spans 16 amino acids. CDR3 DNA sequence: TGCGCCAGCAGCACCCGTGGCGTAAGCTCCTACAATGAGCAGTTCTTC. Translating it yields CASSTRGVSSYNEQFF.

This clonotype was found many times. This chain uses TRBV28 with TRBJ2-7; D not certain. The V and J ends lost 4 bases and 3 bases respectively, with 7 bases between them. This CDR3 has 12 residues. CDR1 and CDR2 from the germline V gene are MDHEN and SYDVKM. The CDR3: CASSSLYYEQYF. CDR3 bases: TGTGCCAGCAGTTCCCTATACTACGAGCAGTACTTC.

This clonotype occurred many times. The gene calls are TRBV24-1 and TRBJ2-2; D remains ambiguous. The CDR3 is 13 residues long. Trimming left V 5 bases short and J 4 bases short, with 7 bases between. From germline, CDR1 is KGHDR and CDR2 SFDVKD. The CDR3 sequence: CATSALTTGELFF. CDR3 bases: TGTGCCACCAGTGCCTTAACCACCGGGGAGCTGTTTTTT.

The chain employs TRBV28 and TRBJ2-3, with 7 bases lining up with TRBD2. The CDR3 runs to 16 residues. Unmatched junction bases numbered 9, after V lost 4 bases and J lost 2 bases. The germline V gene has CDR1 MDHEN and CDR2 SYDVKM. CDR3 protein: CASSSSASGNTDTQYF. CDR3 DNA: TGTGCCAGCAGTTCCTCTGCCAGCGGGAACACAGATACGCAGTATTTT.

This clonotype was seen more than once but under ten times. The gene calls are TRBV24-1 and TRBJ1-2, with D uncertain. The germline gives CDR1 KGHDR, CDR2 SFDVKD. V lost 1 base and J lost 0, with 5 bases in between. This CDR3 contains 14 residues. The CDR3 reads CATSDFAANYGYTF. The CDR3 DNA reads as TGTGCCACCAGTGATTTTGCGGCTAACTATGGCTACACCTTC.

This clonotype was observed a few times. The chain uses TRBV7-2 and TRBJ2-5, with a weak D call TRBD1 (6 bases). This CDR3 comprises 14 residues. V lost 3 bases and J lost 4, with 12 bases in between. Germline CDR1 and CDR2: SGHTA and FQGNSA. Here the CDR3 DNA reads TGTGCCAGCAGCTTCAGGGGTTCGGCAGAGACCCAGTACTTC. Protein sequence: CASSFRGSAETQYF.

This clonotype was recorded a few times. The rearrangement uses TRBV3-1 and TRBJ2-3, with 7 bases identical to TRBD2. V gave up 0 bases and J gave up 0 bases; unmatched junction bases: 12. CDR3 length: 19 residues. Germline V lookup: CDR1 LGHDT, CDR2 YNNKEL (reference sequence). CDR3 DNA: TGTGCCAGCAGCCAAGATGTCCAGCGGGGTTTCTCTAGCACAGATACGCAGTATTTT. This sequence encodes CASSQDVQRGFSSTDTQYF.